The 8 T cell receptor beta chains below were found in one sample sequenced in a study of cytomegalovirus exposure and HLA in healthy donors. Here immunoSEQ multiplex PCR was the method, and the copy in TCRdb shows in-frame clones only, minus some. The data hold over 150,000 clones, with roughly nine tenths observed a single time. What was sequenced was PBMCs. The receptors derive from a woman aged 18-29 years in good health and CMV-seropositive.

This chain links TRBV29-1 with TRBJ2-5; the D is unclear. Germline V CDR1 and CDR2: SQVTM, ANQGSEA. V was shortened by 1 base and J by 4 bases, with 4 bases between the two germline ends. CDR3 length equals 11 residues. The CDR3 region is CSVEVVETQYF. Here the CDR3 DNA reads TGCAGCGTTGAAGTCGTAGAGACCCAGTACTTC.

The rearrangement links TRBV30 to TRBJ1-4; D not certain. V lost 2 bases and J lost 8, with 9 bases in between. CDR1 GTSNPN and CDR2 SVGIG come from the germline V gene (reference sequence). The length of the CDR3 is 12 residues. CDR3 amino acids: CAWSREPEKLFF. CDR3 sequence (DNA): TGTGCCTGGAGTAGAGAGCCAGAAAAACTGTTTTTT.

V gene TRBV27 combines with J gene TRBJ2-3; D remains ambiguous. The CDR3 spans 12 residues. Trimming stripped 0 bases from V and 5 bases from J, with 3 bases between. Germline assignment: CDR1 MNHEY and CDR2 SMNVEV (reference sequence). This chain's CDR3 is CASSLSRDTQYF. The CDR3 nucleotides are TGTGCCAGCAGTTTATCTAGAGATACGCAGTATTTT.

This clone was seen more than once but under ten times. V is TRBV7-9 and J is TRBJ2-7, with D hard to call. Germline values: CDR1 SEHNR, CDR2 FQNEAQ (reference sequence). The germline V and J ends were trimmed by 2 bases and 1 base, with 3 bases remaining between them. CDR3 length: 12 residues. The DNA for the CDR3 is TGTGCCAGCAGCTTACCTTCCTACGAGCAGTACTTC. Its protein is CASSLPSYEQYF. The variable domain in full, completed from reference TRBV7-9 and TRBJ2-7, reads DTGVSQNPRHKITKRGQNVTFRCDPISEHNRLYWYRQTLGQGPEFLTYFQNEAQLEKSRLLSDRFSAERPKGSFSTLEIQRTEQGDSAMYLCASSLPSYEQYFGPGTRLTVT.

The rearrangement joins TRBV4-3 to TRBJ2-7; weak D call: TRBD2 (6 bases). The length of the CDR3 is 13 residues. Trimming stripped 4 bases from V and 4 bases from J, with 11 bases between. In germline, CDR1 is LGHNA, CDR2 YSLEER. The CDR3: CASSRGGYYEQYF. DNA for the CDR3: TGCGCCAGCAGCCGTGGAGGGTATTACGAGCAGTACTTC.

CDR3 nucleotides: TGTGCCATTTATGGAGGGCCCAATACCTACAATGAGCAGTTCTTC. This sequence encodes CAIYGGPNTYNEQFF. J is TRBJ2-1 and V is TRBV6-6, with D maybe TRBD2 (6 bases). The CDR3 is 15 amino acids. V was trimmed by 10 bases and J by 2 bases, leaving 18 bases between them. Germline V gene lookup returns CDR1 MNHNY and CDR2 SVGAGI (reference sequence).

The chain is built from TRBV28 and TRBJ1-2, with 7 positions matching TRBD1. The CDR3 sequence is 15 residues long. Losses at the gene ends were 3 bases for V and 4 bases for J; bases not matched to a gene: 8. The germline CDR1 and CDR2 sequences are MDHEN and SYDVKM. Written as DNA, the CDR3 is TGTGCCAGCAGTTTGTCGACAGGGTGGGGCTATGGCTACACCTTC. Protein sequence: CASSLSTGWGYGYTF.

The V call is TRBV19, the J call TRBJ2-7, with 7 bases matching TRBD2. CDR1 and CDR2 from the germline V gene are LNHDA and SQIVND (reference sequence). The junction had 4 bases not matched to a gene; V was cut back by 5 bases and J by 3 bases. The CDR3 loop spans 13 amino acids. The CDR3: CASSVGEGYEQYF. Written as DNA, the CDR3 is TGTGCCAGTAGTGTAGGGGAGGGCTACGAGCAGTACTTC.